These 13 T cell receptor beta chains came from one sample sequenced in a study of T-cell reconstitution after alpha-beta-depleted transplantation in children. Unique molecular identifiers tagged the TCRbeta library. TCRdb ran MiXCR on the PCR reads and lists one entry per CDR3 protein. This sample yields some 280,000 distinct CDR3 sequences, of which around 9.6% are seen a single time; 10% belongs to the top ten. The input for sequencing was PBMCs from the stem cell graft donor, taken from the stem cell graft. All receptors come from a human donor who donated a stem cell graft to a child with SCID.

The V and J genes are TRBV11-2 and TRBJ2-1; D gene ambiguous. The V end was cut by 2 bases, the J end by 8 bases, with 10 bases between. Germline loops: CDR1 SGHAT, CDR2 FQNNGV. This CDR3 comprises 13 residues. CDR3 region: CASSLLRVDEQFF. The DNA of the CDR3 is TGTGCCAGCAGCTTACTCCGGGTCGATGAGCAGTTCTTC.

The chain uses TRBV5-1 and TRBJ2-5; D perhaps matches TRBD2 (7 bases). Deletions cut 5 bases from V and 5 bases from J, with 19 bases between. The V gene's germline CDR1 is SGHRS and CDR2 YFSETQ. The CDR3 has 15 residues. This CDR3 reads CASSPGTLGGETQYF. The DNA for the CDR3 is TGCGCCAGCAGTCCCGGGACACTCGGGGGGGAGACCCAGTACTTC.

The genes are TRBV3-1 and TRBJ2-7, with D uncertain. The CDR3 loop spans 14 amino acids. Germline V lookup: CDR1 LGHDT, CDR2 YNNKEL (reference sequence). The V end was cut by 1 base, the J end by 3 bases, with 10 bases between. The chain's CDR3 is CASSQGHNLYEQYF. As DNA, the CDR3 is TGTGCCAGCAGCCAAGGCCACAACCTCTACGAGCAGTACTTC.

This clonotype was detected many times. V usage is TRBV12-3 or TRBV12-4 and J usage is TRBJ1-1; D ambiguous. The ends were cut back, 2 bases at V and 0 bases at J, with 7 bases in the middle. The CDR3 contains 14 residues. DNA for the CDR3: TGTGCCAGCAGTTTAACAGATTTGAACACTGAAGCTTTCTTT. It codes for CASSLTDLNTEAFF.

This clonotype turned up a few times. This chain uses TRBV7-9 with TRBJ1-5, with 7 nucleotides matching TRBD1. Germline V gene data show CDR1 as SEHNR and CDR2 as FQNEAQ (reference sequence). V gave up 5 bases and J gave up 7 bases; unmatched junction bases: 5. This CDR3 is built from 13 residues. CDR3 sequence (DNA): TGTGCCAGCAGCCAGGGGGGTGGCCAGCCCCAGCATTTT. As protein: CASSQGGGQPQHF.

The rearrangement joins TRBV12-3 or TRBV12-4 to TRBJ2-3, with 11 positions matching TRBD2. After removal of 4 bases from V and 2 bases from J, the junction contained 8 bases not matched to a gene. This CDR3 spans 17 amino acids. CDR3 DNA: TGTGCCAGCAGTTGGGGGCGACTAGCGGGGAACACAGATACGCAGTATTTT. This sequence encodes CASSWGRLAGNTDTQYF.

CDR3 residues: CASSLGGGDRNNEQFF. DNA of the CDR3: TGTGCCAGCAGTTTAGGAGGGGGGGATCGAAACAATGAGCAGTTCTTC. The genes are TRBV12-3 or TRBV12-4 and TRBJ2-1; D may be TRBD2 (7 bases). The CDR3 totals 16 residues. V lost 1 base and J 5 bases, leaving 15 bases between the germline ends.

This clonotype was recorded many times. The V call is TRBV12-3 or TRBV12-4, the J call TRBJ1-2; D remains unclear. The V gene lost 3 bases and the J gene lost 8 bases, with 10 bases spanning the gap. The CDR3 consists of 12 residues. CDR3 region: CASSFPGRGYTF. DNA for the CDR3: TGTGCCAGCAGTTTCCCGGGTCGAGGCTACACCTTC.

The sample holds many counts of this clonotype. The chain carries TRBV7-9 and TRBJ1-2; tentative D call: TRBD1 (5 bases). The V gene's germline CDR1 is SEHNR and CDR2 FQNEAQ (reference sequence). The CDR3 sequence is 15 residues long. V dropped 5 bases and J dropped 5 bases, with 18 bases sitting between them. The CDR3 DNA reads TGTGCCAGCAGCCTGACAGATCGAGTCAATTATGGCTACACCTTC. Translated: CASSLTDRVNYGYTF.

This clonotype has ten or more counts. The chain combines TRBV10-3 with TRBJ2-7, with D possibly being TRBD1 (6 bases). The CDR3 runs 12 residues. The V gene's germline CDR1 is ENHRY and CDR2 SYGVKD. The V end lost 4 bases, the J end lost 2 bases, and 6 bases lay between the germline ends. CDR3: CAISGTAYEQYF. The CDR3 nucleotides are TGTGCCATCAGTGGGACAGCCTACGAGCAGTACTTC.

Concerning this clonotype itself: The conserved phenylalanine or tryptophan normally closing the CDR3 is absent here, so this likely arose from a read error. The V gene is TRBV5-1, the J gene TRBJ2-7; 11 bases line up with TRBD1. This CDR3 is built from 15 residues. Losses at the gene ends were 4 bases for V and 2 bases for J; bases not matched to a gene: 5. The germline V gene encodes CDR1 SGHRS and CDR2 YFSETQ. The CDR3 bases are TGCGCCAGCAGCCCCGGGACAGGGGGAACCTACGAGCAGTACTAC. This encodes CASSPGTGGTYEQYY.

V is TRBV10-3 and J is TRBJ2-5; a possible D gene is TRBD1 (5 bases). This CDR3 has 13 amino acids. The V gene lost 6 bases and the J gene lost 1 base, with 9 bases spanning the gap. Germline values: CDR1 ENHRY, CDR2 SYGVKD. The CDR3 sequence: CAIREGVQETQYF. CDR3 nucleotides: TGTGCCATCAGGGAAGGGGTCCAAGAGACCCAGTACTTC.

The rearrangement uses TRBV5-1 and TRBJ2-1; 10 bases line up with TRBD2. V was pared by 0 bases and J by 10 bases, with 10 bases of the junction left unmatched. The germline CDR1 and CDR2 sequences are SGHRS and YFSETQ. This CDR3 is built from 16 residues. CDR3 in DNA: TGCGCCAGCAGCTTGGTTTCCAGCGGGGGGGTCAAGGAGCAGTTCTTC. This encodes CASSLVSSGGVKEQFF.